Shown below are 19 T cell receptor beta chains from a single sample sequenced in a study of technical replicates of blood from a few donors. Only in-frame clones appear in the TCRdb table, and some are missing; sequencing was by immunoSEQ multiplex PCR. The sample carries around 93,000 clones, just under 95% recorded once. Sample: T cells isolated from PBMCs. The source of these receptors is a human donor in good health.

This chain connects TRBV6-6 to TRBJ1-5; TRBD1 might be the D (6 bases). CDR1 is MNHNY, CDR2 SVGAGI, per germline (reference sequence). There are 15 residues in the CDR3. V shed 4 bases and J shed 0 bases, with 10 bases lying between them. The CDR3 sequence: CASSWRQVSNQPQHF. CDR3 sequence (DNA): TGTGCCAGCAGTTGGCGACAGGTTAGCAATCAGCCCCAGCATTTT.

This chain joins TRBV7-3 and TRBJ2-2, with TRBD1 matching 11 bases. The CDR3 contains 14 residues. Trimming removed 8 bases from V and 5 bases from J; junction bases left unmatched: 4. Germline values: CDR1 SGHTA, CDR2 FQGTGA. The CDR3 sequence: CASGGQGGTGELFF. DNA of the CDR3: TGTGCCAGCGGGGGACAGGGGGGAACCGGGGAGCTGTTTTTT.

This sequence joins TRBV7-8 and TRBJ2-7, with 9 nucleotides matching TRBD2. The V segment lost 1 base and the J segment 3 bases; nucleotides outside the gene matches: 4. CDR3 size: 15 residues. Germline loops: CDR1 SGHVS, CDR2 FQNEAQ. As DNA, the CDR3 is TGTGCCAGCAGCTTAGGCCGACTAGCGGTCTACGAGCAGTACTTC. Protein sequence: CASSLGRLAVYEQYF.

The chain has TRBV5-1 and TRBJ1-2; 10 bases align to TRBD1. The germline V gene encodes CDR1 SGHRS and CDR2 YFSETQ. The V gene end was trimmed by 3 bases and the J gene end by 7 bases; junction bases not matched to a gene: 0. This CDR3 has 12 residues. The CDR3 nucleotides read TGCGCCAGCAGCTGGGACAGGGGTGGCTACACCTTC. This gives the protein CASSWDRGGYTF. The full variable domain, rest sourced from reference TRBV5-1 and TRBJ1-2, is KAGVTQTPRYLIKTRGQQVTLSCSPISGHRSVSWYQQTPGQGLQFLFEYFSETQRNKGNFPGRFSGRQFSNSRSEMNVSTLELGDSALYLCASSWDRGGYTFGSGTRLTVV.

In nucleotides, the CDR3 is TGTGCCACCAGCAGAGAGGGGGGGGGACAGGTTCTTAACTATGGCTACACCTTC. Translating it yields CATSREGGGQVLNYGYTF. The rearrangement links TRBV15 to TRBJ1-2; 8 nucleotides line up with TRBD1. This CDR3 contains 18 residues. The V segment lost 0 bases and the J segment 1 base; nucleotides outside the gene matches: 10. Germline-derived CDR1 and CDR2 are LNHNV and YYDKDF (reference sequence).

CDR3 in DNA: TGTGCCATCAGTGCCCAGACTAGTGGAGAGACCCAGTACTTC. This codes for CAISAQTSGETQYF. This sequence joins TRBV10-3 and TRBJ2-5; a weak D match, TRBD2 (6 bases). This CDR3 is built from 14 residues. Germline loops: CDR1 ENHRY, CDR2 SYGVKD. V lost 4 bases to trimming and J lost 4 bases, with 13 bases between them.

CDR3 nucleotides: TGTGCCAGTAACCCGGGGAGCTCCTACAATGAGCAGTTCTTC. It specifies CASNPGSSYNEQFF. V is TRBV19 and J is TRBJ2-1, with a possible D match to TRBD2 (5 bases). This CDR3 comprises 14 residues. The V and J ends lost 7 bases and 0 bases respectively, with 10 bases between them. Germline V CDR1 and CDR2: LNHDA, SQIVND (reference sequence).

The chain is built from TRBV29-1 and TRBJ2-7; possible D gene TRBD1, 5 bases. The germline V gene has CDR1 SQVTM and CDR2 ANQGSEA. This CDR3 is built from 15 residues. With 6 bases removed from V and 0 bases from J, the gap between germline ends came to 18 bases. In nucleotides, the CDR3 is TGCAGCGTGGGTGACAGAGCCTACCTCTCCTACGAGCAGTACTTC. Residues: CSVGDRAYLSYEQYF.

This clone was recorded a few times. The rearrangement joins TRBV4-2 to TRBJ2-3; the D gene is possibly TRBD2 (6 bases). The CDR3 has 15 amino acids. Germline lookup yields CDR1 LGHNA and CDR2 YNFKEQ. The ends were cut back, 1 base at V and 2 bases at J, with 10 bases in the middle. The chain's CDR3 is CASSQAGDNTDTQYF. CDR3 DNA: TGTGCCAGCAGCCAAGCGGGAGATAACACAGATACGCAGTATTTT.

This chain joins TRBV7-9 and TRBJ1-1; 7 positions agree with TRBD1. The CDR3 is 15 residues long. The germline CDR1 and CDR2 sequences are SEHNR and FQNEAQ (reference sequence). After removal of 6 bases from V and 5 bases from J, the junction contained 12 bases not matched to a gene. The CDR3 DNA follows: TGTGCCAGCAGGGTGGTGCTAGGGACAGATACTGAAGCTTTCTTT. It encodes CASRVVLGTDTEAFF.

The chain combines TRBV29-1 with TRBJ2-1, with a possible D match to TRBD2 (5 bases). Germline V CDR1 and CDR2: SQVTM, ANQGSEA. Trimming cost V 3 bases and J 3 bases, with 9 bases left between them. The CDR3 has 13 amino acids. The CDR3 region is CSVEEDLYNEQFF. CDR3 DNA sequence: TGCAGCGTTGAGGAGGACCTCTACAATGAGCAGTTCTTC.

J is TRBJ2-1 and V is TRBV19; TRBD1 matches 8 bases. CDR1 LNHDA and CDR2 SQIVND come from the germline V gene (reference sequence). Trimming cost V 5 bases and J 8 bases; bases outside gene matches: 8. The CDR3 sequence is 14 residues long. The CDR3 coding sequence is TGTGCCAGTAGTTTCAAGGACAGGGCTTATGAGCAGTTCTTC. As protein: CASSFKDRAYEQFF.

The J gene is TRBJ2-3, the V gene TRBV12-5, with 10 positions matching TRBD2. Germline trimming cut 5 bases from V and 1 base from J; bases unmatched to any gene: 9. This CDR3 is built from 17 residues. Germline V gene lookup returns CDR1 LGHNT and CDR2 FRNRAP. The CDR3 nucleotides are TGTGCTAGTGGTCCCCCGTGGCTAGCGGGAGGCACAGATACGCAGTATTTT. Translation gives CASGPPWLAGGTDTQYF.

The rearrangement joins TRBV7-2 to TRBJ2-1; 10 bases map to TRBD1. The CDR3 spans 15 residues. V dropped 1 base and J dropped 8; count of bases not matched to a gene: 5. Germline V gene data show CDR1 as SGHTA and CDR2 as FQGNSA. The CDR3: CASSLGDRGGHEQFF. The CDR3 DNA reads TGTGCCAGCAGCTTAGGGGACAGGGGAGGTCATGAGCAGTTCTTC.

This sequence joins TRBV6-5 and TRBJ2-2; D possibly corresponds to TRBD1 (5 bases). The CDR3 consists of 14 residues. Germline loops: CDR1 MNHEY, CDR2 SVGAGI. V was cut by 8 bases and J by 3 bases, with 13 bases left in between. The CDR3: CASRITGYTGELFF. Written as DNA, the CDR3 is TGTGCCAGCCGTATAACAGGATACACCGGGGAGCTGTTTTTT.

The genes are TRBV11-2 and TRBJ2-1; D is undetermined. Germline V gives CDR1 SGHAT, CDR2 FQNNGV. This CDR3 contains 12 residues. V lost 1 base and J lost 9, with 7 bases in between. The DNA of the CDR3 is TGTGCCAGCAGCTTAGGAGAAAGTGAGCAGTTCTTC. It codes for CASSLGESEQFF.

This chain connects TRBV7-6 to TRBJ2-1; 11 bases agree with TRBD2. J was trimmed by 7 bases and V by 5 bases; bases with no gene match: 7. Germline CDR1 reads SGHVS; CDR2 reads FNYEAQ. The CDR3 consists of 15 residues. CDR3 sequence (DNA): TGTGCCAGCAGCCAGGGACTAGCGGAGGGGAATGAGCAGTTCTTC. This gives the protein CASSQGLAEGNEQFF. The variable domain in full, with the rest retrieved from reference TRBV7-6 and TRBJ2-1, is GAGVSQSPRYKVTKRGQDVALRCDPISGHVSLYWYRQALGQGPEFLTYFNYEAQQDKSGLPNDRFSAERPEGSISTLTIQRTEQRDSAMYRCASSQGLAEGNEQFFGPGTRLTVL.

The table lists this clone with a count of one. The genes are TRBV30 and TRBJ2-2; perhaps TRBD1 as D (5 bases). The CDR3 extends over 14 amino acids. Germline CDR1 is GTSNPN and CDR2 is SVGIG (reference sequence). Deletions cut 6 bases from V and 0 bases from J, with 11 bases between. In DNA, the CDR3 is TGTGCCTGCCCAGGGCTTCCGAACACCGGGGAGCTGTTTTTT. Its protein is CACPGLPNTGELFF.

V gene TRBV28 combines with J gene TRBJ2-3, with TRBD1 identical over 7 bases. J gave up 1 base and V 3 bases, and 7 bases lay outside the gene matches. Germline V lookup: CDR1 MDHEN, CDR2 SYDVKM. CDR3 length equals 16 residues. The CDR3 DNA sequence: TGTGCCAGCAGTTTTCTCCGGGACAGTCGCACAGATACGCAGTATTTT. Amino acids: CASSFLRDSRTDTQYF.